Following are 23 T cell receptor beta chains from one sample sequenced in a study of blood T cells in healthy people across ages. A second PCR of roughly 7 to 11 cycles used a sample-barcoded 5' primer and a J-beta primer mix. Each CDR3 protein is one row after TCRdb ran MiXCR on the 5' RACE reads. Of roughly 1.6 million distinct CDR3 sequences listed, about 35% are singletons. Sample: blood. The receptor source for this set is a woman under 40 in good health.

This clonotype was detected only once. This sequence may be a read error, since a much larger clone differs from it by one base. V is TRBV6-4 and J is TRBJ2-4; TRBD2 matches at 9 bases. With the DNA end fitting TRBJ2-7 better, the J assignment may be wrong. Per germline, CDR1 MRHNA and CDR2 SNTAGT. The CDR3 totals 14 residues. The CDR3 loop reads CASSEVGLASEQYF. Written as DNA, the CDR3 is TGTGCCAGCAGTGAAGTTGGACTAGCGTCCGAGCAGTACTTC.

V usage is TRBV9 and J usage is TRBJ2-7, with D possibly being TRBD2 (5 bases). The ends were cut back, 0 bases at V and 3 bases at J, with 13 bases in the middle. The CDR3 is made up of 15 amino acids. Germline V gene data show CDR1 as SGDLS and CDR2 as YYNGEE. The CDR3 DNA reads TGTGCCAGCAGCGTAGGAAGCGGAACGATCTACGAGCAGTACTTC. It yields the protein CASSVGSGTIYEQYF.

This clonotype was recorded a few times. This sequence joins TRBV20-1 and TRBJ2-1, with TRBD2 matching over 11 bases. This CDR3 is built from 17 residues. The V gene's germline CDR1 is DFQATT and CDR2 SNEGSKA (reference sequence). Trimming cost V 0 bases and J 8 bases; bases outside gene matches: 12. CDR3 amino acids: CSARDKTSGTLLDEQFF. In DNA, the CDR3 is TGCAGTGCTAGAGATAAGACTAGCGGGACCCTTTTGGATGAGCAGTTCTTC.

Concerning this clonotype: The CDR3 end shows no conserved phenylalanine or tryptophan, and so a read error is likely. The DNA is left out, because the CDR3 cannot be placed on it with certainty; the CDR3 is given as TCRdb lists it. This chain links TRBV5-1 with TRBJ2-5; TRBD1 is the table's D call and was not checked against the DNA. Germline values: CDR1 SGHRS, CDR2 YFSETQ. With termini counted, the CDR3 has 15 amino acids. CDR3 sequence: CASSLGTGLDETQHN.

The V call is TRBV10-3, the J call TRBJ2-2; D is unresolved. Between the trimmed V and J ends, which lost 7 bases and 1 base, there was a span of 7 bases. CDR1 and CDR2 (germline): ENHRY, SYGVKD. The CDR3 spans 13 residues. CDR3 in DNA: TGTGCCATCATGGTGGGGAACACCGGGGAGCTGTTTTTT. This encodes CAIMVGNTGELFF.

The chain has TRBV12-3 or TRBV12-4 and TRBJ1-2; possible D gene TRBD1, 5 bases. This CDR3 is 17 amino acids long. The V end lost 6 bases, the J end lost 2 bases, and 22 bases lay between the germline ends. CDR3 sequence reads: CASSLTLRGRENYGYTF. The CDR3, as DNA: TGTGCCAGCAGCCTGACACTGAGGGGCAGGGAGAACTATGGCTACACCTTC.

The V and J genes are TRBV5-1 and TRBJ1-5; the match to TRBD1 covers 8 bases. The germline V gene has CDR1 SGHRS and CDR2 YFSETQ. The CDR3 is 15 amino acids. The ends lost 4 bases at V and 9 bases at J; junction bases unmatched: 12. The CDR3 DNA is TGCGCCAGCAGCCGGTTCGACAGGGGTCAAGGGCCCCAGCATTTT. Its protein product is CASSRFDRGQGPQHF.

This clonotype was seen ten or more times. CDR3 nucleotides: TGTGCCAGCAGCGAAGCGGGGGGAGTGTACAATGAGCAGTTCTTC. This encodes CASSEAGGVYNEQFF. This chain uses TRBV7-9 with TRBJ2-1, with 9 bases aligning to TRBD2. The CDR3 runs 15 residues. J lost 4 bases, V lost 5 bases, and 6 bases had no gene match. Per germline, CDR1 SEHNR and CDR2 FQNEAQ (reference sequence). Filled out from reference TRBV7-9 and TRBJ2-1, the complete variable domain reads DTGVSQNPRHKITKRGQNVTFRCDPISEHNRLYWYRQTLGQGPEFLTYFQNEAQLEKSRLLSDRFSAERPKGSFSTLEIQRTEQGDSAMYLCASSEAGGVYNEQFFGPGTRLTVL.

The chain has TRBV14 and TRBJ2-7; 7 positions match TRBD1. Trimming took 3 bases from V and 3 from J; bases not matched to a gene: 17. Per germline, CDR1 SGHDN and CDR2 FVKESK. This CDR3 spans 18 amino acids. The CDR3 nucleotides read TGTGCCAGCAGCCAGGGGGCCTACAGGGGCCCGCAGGACTACGAGCAGTACTTC. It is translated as CASSQGAYRGPQDYEQYF.

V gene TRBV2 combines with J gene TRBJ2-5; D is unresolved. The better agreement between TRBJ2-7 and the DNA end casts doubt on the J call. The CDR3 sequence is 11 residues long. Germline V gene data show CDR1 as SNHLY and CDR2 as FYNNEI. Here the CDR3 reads CASSAESEQYF. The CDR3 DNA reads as TGTGCCAGCAGTGCCGAGAGCGAGCAGTACTTC.

For the CDR3, the DNA is TGTGCCAGCAGCTTATCCAGTTTTGCTGAAGCTTTCTTT. This codes for CASSLSSFAEAFF. This chain connects TRBV7-9 to TRBJ1-1, with D unresolved. Germline CDR1 is SEHNR and CDR2 is FQNEAQ (reference sequence). The CDR3 length is 13 residues. Trimming removed 2 bases at V and 6 bases at J, with 10 bases between.

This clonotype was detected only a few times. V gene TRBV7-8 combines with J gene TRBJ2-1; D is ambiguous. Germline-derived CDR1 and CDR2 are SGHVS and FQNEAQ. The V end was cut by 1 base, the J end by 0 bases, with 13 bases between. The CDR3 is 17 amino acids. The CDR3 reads CASSLGGRSSSYNEQFF. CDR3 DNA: TGTGCCAGCAGCTTAGGAGGCAGGTCTAGCTCCTACAATGAGCAGTTCTTC. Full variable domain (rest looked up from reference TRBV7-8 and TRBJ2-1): GAGVSQSPRYKVAKRGQDVALRCDPISGHVSLFWYQQALGQGPEFLTYFQNEAQLDKSGLPSDRFFAERPEGSVSTLKIQRTQQEDSAVYLCASSLGGRSSSYNEQFFGPGTRLTVL.

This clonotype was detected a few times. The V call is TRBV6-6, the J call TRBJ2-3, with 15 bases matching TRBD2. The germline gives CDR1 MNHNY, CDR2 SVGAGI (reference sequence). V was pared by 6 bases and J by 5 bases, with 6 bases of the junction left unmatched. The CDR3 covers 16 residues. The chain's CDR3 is CASSSRTSGREDTQYF. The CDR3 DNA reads TGTGCCAGCAGCTCCCGGACTAGCGGGAGGGAAGATACGCAGTATTTT.

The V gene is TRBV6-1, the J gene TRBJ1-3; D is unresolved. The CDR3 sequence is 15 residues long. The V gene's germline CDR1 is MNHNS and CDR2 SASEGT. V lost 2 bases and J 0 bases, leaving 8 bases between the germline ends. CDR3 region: CASSEQSYSGNTIYF. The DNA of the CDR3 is TGTGCCAGCAGTGAACAGAGTTACTCTGGAAACACCATATATTTT.

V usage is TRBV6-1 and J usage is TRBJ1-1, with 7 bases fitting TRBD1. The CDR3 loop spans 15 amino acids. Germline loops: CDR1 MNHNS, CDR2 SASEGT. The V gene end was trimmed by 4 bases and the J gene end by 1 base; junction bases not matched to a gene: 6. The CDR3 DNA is TGTGCCAGCAGTGTTTTGGGGACAGAGAACACTGAAGCTTTCTTT. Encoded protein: CASSVLGTENTEAFF.

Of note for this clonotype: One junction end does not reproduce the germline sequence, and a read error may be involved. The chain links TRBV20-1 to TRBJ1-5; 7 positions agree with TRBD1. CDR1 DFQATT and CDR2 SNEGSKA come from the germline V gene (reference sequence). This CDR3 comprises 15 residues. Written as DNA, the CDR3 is TGCAGTGCCCGACAGGGCGTAAGTAGCAATCTGCCCCAGCATTTT. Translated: CSARQGVSSNLPQHF.

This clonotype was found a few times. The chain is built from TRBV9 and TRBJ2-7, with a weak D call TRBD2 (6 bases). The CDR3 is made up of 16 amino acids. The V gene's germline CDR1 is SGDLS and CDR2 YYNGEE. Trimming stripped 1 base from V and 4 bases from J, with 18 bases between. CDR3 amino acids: CASSVSYGGRKYEQYF. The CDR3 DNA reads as TGTGCCAGCAGCGTATCCTATGGGGGGAGAAAGTACGAGCAGTACTTC.

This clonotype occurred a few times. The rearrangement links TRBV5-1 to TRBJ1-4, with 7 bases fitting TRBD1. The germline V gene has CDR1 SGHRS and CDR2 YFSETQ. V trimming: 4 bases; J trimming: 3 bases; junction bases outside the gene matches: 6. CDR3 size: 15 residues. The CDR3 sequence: CASSPRQGANEKLFF. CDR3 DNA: TGCGCCAGCAGCCCTAGACAGGGAGCTAATGAAAAACTGTTTTTT.

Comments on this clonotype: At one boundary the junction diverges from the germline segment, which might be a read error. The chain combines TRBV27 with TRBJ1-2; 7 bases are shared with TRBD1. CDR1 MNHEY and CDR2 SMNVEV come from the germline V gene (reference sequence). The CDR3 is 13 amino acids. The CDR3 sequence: CASSRQGLYGYAF. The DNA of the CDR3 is TGTGCCAGCAGCCGACAGGGACTCTATGGCTACGCCTTC.

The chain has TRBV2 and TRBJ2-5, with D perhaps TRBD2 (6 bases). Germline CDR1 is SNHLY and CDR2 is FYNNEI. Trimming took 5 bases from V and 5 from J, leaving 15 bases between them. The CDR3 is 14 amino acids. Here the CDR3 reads CASSQTSREETQYF. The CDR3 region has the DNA TGTGCCAGCAGTCAGACTAGTAGGGAGGAGACCCAGTACTTC.

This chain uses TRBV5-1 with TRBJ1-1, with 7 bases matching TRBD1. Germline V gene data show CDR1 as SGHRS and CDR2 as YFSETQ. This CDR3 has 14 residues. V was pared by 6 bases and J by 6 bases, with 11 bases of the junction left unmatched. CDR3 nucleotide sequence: TGCGCCAGCACCCGACAGGGCTCGGAGTCTGAAGCTTTCTTT. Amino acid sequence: CASTRQGSESEAFF.

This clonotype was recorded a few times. CDR3 residues: CASSRELEADTQYF. The CDR3 nucleotides are TGTGCCAGCAGCCGGGAGTTGGAAGCAGATACGCAGTATTTT. The chain is built from TRBV4-2 and TRBJ2-3, with D possibly matching TRBD2 (5 bases). CDR1 is LGHNA, CDR2 YNFKEQ, per germline. This CDR3 region has 14 residues. The V gene lost 4 bases and the J gene lost 4 bases, with 12 bases spanning the gap.

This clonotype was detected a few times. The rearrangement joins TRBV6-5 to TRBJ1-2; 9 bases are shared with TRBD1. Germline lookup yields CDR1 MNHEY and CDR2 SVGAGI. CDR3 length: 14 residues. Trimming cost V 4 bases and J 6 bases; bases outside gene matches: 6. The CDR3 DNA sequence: TGTGCCAGCAGTTCCGGGACAGGGCAGAATGGCTACACCTTC. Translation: CASSSGTGQNGYTF.